The sequence of this TCR beta chain was determined in a study of T cell responses to AZD1222 COVID-19 vaccine. Study-level points and caveats: Repertoire samples came only from after the peak T cell response. Clonal diversity may have been underestimated, and the donors were mostly white British, with more females than males. Baseline seropositivity characterized only a handful of AZD1222 recipients. Spike-specific TCRs gained breadth and depth after people received two AZD1222 doses.

CDR1 and CDR2 from the germline V gene are SGHRS and YFSETQ. The CDR3 has 14 residues. The V and J ends lost 1 base and 1 base respectively, with 9 bases between them. As for this clone: Its specificity is not known.

Sequencing was performed with immunoSEQ multiplex PCR; in TCRdb, only in-frame clones are kept and a portion is missing. The table includes approximately 150,000 clones, more than 85% detected once. Sample: peripheral blood, taken 28 days after the second AZD1222 dose. The TCR comes from an adult who received the AZD1222 COVID-19 vaccine. This sequence joins TRBV5-1 and TRBJ2-7; D may be TRBD1 (6 bases). The CDR3 protein is CASSLTGSSYEQYF. The CDR3 DNA reads TGCGCCAGCAGCTTGACAGGGAGTTCCTACGAGCAGTACTTC.